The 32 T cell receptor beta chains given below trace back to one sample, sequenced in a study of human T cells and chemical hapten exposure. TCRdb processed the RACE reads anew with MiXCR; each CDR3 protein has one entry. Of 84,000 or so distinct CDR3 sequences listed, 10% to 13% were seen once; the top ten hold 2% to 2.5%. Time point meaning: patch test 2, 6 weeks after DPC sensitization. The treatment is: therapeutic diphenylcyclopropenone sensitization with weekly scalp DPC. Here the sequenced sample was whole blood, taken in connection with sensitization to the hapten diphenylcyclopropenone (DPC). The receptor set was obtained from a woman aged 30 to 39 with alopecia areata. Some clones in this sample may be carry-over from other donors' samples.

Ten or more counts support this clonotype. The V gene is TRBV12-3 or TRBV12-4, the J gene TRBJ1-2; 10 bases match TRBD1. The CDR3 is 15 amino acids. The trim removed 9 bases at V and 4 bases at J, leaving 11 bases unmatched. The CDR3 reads CASSNRDRGGYGYTF. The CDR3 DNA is TGTGCCAGTTCAAACCGGGACAGGGGAGGCTATGGCTACACCTTC.

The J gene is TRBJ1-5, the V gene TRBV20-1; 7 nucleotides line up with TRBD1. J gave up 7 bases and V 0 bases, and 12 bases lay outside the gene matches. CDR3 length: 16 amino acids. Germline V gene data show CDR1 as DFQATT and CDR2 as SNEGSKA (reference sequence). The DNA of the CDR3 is TGCAGTGCTAGAGATCTCGAGGGGGCAGTTGGACAGCCCCAGCATTTT. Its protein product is CSARDLEGAVGQPQHF.

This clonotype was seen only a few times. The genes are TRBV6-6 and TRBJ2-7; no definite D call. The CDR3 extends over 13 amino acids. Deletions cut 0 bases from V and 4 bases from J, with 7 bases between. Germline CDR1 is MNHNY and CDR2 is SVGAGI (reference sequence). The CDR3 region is CASSYSMRYEQYF. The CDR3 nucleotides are TGTGCCAGCAGTTACTCGATGAGATACGAGCAGTACTTC.

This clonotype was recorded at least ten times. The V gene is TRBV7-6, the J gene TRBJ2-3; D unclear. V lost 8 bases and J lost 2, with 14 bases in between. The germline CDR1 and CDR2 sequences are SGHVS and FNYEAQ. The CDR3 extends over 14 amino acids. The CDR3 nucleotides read TGTGCCAGCTCGAGGACGAGCCCCACAGATACGCAGTATTTT. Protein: CASSRTSPTDTQYF.

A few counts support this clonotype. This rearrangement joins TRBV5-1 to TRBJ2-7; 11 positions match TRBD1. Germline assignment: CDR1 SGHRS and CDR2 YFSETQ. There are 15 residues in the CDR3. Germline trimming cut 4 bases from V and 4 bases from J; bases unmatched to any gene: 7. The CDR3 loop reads CASSPGQGAPYEQYF. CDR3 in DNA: TGCGCCAGCAGCCCCGGACAGGGGGCACCTTACGAGCAGTACTTC.

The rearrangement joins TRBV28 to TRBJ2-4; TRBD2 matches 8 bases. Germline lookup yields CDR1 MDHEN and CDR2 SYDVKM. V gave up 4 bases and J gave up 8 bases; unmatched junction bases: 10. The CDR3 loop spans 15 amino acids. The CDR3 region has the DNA TGTGCCAGCAGTTCACGGGCGGCTAGCGGGTACATTCAGTACTTC. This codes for CASSSRAASGYIQYF.

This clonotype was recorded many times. DNA for the CDR3: TGTGCCAGCTCACCAACAGGTTCCCCCGCAGATACGCAGTATTTT. Residues: CASSPTGSPADTQYF. The chain has TRBV18 and TRBJ2-3; tentative D call: TRBD1 (5 bases). Germline lookup yields CDR1 KGHSH and CDR2 LQKENI. V dropped 2 bases and J dropped 4 bases, with 13 bases sitting between them. The length of the CDR3 is 15 residues. Drawing the rest from reference TRBV18 and TRBJ2-3, the complete variable domain is NAGVMQNPRHLVRRRGQEARLRCSPMKGHSHVYWYRQLPEEGLKFMVYLQKENIIDESGMPKERFSAEFPKEGPSILRIQQVVRGDSAAYFCASSPTGSPADTQYFGPGTRLTVL.

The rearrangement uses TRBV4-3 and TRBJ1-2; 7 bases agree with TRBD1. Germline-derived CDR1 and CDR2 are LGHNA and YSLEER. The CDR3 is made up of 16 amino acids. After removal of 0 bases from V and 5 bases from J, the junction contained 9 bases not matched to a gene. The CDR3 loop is CASSQDQGTVTYGYTF. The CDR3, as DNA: TGCGCCAGCAGCCAAGATCAAGGGACAGTTACTTATGGCTACACCTTC.

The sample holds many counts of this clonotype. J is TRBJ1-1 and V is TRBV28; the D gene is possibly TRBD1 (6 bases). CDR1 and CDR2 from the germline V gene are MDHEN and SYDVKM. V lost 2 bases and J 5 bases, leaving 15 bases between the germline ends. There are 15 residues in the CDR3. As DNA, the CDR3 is TGTGCCAGCAGTTTACCCACAGGGAGCAGGACTGAAGCTTTCTTT. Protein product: CASSLPTGSRTEAFF.

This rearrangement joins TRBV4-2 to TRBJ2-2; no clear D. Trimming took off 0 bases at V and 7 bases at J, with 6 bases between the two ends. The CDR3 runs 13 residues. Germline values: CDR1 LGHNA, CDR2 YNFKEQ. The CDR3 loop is CASSQDIGGELFF. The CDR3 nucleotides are TGTGCCAGCAGCCAAGATATTGGCGGGGAGCTGTTTTTT.

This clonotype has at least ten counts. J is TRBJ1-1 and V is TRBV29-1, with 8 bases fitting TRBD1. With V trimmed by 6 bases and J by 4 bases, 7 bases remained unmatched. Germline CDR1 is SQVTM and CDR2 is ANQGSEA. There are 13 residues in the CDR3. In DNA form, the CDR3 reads TGCAGCGTGGCCACAGGGGGTGGCACTGAAGCTTTCTTT. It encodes CSVATGGGTEAFF.

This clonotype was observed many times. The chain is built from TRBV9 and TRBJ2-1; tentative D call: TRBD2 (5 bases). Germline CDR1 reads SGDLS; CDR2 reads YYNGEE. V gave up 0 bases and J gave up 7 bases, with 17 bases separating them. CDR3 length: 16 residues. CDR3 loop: CASSVDSGLAVNEQFF. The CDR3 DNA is TGTGCCAGCAGCGTAGATTCCGGCCTAGCTGTGAATGAGCAGTTCTTC.

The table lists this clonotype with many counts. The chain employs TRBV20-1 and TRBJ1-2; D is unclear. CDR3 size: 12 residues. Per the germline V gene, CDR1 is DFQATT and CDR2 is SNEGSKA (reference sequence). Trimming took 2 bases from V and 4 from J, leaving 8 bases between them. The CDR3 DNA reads TGCAGTGCTAGATTGCAGACCTATGGCTACACCTTC. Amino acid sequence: CSARLQTYGYTF.

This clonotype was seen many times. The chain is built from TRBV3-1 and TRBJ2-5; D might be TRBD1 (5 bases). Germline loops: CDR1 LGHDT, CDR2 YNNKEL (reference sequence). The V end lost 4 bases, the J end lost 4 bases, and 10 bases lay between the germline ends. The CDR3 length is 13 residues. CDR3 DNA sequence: TGTGCCAGCAGCCTATTCCAGGGAGAGACCCAGTACTTC. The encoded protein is CASSLFQGETQYF.

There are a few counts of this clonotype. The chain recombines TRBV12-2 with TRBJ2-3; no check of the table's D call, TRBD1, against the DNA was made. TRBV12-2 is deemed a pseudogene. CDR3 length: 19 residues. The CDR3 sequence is CASRSRVAGPPINTDTQYF. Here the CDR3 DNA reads TGTGCAAGTCGCTCTCGAGTGGCGGGGCCCCCTATTAACACAGATACGCAGTATTTT.

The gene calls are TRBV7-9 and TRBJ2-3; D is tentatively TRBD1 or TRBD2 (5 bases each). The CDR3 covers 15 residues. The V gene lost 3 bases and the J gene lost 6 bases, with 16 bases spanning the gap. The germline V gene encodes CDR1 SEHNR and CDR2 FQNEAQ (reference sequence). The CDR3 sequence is CASSLVGVTQDTQYF. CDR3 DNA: TGTGCCAGCAGCTTGGTGGGGGTTACCCAGGATACGCAGTATTTT.

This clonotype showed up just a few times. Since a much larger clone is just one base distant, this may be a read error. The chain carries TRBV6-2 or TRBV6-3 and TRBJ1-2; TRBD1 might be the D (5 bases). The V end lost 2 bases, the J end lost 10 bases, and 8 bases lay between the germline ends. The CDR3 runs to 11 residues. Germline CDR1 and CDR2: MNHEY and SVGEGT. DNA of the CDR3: TGTGCCAGCAGTTACCAGGGCGACTACACCTTC. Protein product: CASSYQGDYTF.

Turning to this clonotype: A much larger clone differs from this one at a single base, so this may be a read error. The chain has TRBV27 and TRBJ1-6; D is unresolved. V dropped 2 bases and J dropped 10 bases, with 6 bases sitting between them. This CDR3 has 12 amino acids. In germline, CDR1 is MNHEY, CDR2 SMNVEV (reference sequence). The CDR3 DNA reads TGTGCCAGCAGTTTAAAAGCGTCACCCCTCCACTTT. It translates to CASSLKASPLHF.

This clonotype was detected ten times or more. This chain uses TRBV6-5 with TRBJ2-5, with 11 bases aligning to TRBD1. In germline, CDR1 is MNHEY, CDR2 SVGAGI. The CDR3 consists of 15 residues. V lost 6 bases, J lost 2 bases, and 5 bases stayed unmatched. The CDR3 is CASSGTGGRQETQYF. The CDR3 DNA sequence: TGTGCCAGCAGCGGGACAGGGGGGAGGCAAGAGACCCAGTACTTC.

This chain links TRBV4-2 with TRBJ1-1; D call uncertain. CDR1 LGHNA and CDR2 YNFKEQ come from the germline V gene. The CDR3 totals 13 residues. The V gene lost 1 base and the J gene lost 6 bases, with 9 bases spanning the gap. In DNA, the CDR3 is TGTGCCAGCAGCCAAGTGGAAAGGGCTGAAGCTTTCTTT. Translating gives CASSQVERAEAFF.

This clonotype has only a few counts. The CDR3: CASSFGVNTGELFF. The CDR3 region has the DNA TGTGCCAGCAGTTTTGGGGTGAACACCGGGGAGCTGTTTTTT. The chain couples TRBV12-3 or TRBV12-4 to TRBJ2-2; unclear D gene. V lost 3 bases and J lost 1, with 6 bases in between. The CDR3 contains 14 residues.

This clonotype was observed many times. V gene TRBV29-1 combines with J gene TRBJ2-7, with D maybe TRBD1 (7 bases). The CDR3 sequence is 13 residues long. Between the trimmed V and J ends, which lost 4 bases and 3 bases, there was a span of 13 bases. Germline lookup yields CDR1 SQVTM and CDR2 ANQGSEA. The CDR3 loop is CSVARQGLYEQYF. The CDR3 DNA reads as TGCAGCGTTGCGCGACAGGGACTCTACGAGCAGTACTTC.

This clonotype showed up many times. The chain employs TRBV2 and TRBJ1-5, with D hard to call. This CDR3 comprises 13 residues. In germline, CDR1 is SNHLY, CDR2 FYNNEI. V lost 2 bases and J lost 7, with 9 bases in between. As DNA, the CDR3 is TGTGCCAGCAGTGAATACAGCTGGCAGCCCCAGCATTTT. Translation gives CASSEYSWQPQHF.

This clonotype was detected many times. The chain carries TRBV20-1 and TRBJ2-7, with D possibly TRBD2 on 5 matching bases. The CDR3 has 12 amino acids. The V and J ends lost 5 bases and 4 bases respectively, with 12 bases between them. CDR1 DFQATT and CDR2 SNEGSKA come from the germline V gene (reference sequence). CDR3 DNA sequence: TGCAGTGCTCCAGCGACTATTTACGAGCAGTACTTC. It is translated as CSAPATIYEQYF.

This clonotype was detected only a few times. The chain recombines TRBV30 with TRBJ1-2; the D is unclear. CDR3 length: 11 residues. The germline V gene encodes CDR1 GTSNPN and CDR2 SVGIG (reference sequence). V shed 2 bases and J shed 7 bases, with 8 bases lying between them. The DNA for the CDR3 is TGTGCCTGGAGTAGGGAGCTTGGCTACACCTTC. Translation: CAWSRELGYTF.

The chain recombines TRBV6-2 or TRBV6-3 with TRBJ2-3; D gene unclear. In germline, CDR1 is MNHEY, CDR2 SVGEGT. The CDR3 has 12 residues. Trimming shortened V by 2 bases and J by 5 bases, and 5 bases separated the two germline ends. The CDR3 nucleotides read TGTGCCAGCAGTTACAATCAAGATACGCAGTATTTT. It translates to CASSYNQDTQYF.

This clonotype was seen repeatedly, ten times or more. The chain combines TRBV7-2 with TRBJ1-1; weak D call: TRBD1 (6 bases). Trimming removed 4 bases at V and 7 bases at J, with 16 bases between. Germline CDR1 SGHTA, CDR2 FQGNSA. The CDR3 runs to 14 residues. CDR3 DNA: TGTGCCAGCAGCTCAACAACAGGGAGACTTGAAGCTTTCTTT. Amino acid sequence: CASSSTTGRLEAFF.

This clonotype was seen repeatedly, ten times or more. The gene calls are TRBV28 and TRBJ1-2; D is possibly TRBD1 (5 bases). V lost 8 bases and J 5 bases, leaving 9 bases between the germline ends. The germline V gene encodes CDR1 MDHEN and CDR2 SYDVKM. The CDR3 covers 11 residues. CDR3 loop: CASGGGYGYTF. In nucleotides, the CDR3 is TGTGCCAGCGGGGGAGGTTATGGCTACACCTTC.

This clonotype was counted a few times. The CDR3 spells CAWRDRELNAFF. The CDR3 DNA reads TGTGCCTGGAGGGACAGGGAGCTGAATGCTTTCTTT. The chain joins TRBV30 to TRBJ1-1; 8 nucleotides match TRBD1. CDR1 and CDR2 (germline): GTSNPN, SVGIG (reference sequence). Losses at the gene ends were 3 bases for V and 11 bases for J; bases not matched to a gene: 8. CDR3 size: 12 residues.

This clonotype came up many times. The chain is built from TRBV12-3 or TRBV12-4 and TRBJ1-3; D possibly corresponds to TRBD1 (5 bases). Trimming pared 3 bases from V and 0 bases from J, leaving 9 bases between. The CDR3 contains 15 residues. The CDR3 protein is CASSFGGSSGNTIYF. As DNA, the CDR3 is TGTGCCAGCAGTTTTGGGGGGAGCTCTGGAAACACCATATATTTT.

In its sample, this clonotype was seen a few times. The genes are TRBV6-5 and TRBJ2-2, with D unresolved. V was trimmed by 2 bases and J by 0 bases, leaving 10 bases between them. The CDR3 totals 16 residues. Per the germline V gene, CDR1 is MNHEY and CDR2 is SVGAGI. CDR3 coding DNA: TGTGCCAGCAGTTACGTTTCAGTACCGAACACCGGGGAGCTGTTTTTT. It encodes CASSYVSVPNTGELFF.

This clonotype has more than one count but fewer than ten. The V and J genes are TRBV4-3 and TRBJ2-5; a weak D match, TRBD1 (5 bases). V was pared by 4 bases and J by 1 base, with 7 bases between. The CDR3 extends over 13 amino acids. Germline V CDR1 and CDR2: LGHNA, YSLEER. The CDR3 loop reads CASSRTIQETQYF. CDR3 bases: TGCGCCAGCAGCCGGACAATCCAAGAGACCCAGTACTTC.